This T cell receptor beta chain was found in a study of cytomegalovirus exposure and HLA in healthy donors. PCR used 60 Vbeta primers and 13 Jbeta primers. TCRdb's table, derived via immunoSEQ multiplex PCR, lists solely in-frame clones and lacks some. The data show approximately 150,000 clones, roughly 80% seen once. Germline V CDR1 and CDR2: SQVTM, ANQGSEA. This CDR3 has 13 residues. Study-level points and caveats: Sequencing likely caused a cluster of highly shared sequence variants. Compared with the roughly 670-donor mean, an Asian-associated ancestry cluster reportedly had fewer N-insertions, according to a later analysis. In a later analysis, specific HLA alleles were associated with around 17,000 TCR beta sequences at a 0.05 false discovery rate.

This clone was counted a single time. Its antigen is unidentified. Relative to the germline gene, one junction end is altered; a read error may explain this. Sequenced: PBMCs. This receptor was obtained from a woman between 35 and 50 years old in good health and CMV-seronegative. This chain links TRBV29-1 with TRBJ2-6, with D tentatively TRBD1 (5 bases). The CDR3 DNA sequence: TGCAGCGTTTTCATCTCTGGGGCCAACGGCCTGACTTTC. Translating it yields CSVFISGANGLTF.